Included here is one T cell receptor beta chain sequence, with context. The sample is drawn from a study of blood T cell repertoires in COVID-19. Study details: Whether acute or convalescent, the COVID-19 samples came from the United States, Italy and Spain. Sources were T cells, B-cell-depleted T cells, or PBMCs; the material itself was cDNA or gDNA.

Original processing methods: Amplified reference gene primers provided the basis for estimating nucleated cell counts. The data were produced by immunoSEQ multiplex PCR, yet TCRdb's version contains in-frame clones alone and is incomplete. That table is the source of V, J and clone size, and D and trimming were worked out from the DNA. The sample records around 85,000 clones, 70% to 90% being singletons. V was pared by 4 bases and J by 1 base, with 14 bases between. The CDR3 totals 15 residues. Germline CDR1 reads SGHNT; CDR2 reads YYREEE (reference sequence). The J gene is TRBJ1-1, the V gene TRBV5-4; D may be TRBD1 (6 bases). The sequenced sample consisted of peripheral blood. This receptor was identified in a man aged 60 to 75 with acute or convalescent COVID-19. The DNA of the CDR3 is TGTGCCAGCAGCGTAGGGGGGGCAGAGAACACTGAAGCTTTCTTT. It encodes CASSVGGAENTEAFF.